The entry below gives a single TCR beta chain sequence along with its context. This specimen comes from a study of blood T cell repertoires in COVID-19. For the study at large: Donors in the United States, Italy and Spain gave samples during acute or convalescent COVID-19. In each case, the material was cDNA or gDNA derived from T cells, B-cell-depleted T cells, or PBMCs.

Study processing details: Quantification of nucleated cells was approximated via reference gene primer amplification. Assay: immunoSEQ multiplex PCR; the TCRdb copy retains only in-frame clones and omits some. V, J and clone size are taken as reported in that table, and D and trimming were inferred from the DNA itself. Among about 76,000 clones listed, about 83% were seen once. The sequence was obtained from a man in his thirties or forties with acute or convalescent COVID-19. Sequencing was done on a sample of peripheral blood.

The CDR3 DNA reads TGTGCTAGTGGTTTGGTAGAGGGTCGCGGGGAGCTGTTTTTT. Its translation: CASGLVEGRGELFF. The chain combines TRBV12-5 with TRBJ2-2; maybe TRBD2 (5 bases). V lost 0 bases and J 7 bases, leaving 9 bases between the germline ends. The CDR3 consists of 14 residues. CDR1 is LGHNT and CDR2 is FRNRAP in the germline V gene.